This TCR beta chain was identified in a study of blood T cells in healthy people across ages. Study conclusions and caveats: Older age coincided with a roughly linear decline in TCR beta diversity per million T cells.

On this clonotype: No antigen is known for it.

The CDR3 extends over 18 amino acids. The germline gives CDR1 LGHNA, CDR2 YSLEER. V was clipped by 1 base and J by 0 bases, with 13 bases between them. Together with a sample-barcoded 5' primer, a J-beta primer mix was included in a second PCR lasting roughly 6 to 12 cycles. A tag from a template-switch adaptor with 12 random nucleotides marked each cDNA molecule. Any given sample supplied a minimum of 3 million CDR3-containing paired-end reads. TCRdb analysed the 5' RACE reads with MiXCR anew, one entry per CDR3 protein. The sample carries around 1,900,000 distinct CDR3 sequences, roughly two fifths recorded once.

The sequenced sample consisted of blood. This receptor was obtained from a human donor in good health. The chain has TRBV4-3 and TRBJ2-6, with D perhaps given as TRBD1 or TRBD2 (7 bases each). Written as DNA, the CDR3 is TGCGCCAGCAGCCAAGGGGAGGGGACAGCCTCTGGGGCCAACGTCCTGACTTTC. Protein sequence: CASSQGEGTASGANVLTF.